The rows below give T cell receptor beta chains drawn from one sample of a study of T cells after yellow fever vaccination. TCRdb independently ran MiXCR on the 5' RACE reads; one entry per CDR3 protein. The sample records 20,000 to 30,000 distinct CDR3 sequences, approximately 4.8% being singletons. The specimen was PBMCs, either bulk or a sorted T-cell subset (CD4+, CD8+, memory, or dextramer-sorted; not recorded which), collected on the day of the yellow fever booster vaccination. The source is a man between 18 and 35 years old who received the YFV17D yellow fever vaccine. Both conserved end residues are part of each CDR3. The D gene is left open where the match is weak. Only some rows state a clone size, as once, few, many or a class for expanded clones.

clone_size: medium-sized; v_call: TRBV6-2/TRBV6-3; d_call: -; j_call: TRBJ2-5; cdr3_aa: CASSPRQGADQETQYF; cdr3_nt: TGTGCCAGCAGTCCCCGGCAGGGTGCGGACCAAGAGACCCAGTACTTC
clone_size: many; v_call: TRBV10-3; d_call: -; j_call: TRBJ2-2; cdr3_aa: CAIPGGMNTGELFF; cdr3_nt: TGTGCCATCCCTGGGGGGATGAACACCGGGGAGCTGTTTTTT
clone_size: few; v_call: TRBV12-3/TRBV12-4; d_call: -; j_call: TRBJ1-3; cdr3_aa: CASSNIDRGNTIYF; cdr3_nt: TGTGCCAGCAGCAATATTGACAGGGGAAACACCATATATTTT
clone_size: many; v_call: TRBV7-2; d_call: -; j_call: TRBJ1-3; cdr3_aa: CASSPAFDTIYF; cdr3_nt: TGTGCCAGCAGCCCGGCGTTCGACACCATATATTTT
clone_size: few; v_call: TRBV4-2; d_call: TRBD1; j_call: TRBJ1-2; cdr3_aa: CASSQEQRGLRDNYGYTF; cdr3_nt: TGTGCCAGCAGCCAAGAACAGAGGGGGCTAAGAGACAACTATGGCTACACCTTC
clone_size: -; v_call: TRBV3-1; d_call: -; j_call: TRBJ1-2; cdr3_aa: CASSQAGVYTF; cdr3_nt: TGTGCCAGCAGCCAAGCGGGAGTCTACACCTTC
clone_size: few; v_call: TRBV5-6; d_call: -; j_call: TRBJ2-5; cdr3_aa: CASSFREQIQETQYF; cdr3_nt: TGTGCCAGCAGCTTCCGGGAACAGATCCAAGAGACCCAGTACTTC
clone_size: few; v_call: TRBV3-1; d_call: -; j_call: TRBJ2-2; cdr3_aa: CASSQAGFVGELFF; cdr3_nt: TGTGCCAGCAGCCAAGCAGGGTTTGTCGGGGAGCTGTTTTTT
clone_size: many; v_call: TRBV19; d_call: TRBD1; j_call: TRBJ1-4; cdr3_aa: CANALPGQGADNEKLFF; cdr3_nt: TGTGCCAATGCACTACCGGGACAGGGGGCCGATAATGAAAAACTGTTTTTT
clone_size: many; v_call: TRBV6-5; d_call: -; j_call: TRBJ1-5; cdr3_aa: CASSLGNQGNQPQHF; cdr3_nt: TGTGCCAGCAGTTTGGGCAATCAGGGCAATCAGCCCCAGCATTTT
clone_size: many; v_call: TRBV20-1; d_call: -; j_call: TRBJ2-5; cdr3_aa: CSARDPNRRGPYQETQYF; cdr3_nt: TGCAGTGCTAGAGACCCCAATCGGCGGGGCCCGTACCAAGAGACCCAGTACTTC
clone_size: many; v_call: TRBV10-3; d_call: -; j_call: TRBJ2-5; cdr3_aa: CAVGSSDQETQYF; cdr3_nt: TGTGCCGTGGGTTCTAGCGACCAAGAGACCCAGTACTTC
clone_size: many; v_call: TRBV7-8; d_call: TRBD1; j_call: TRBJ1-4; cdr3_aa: CASSLTGNSEKLFF; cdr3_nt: TGTGCCAGCAGCTTGACAGGGAATTCCGAAAAACTGTTTTTT
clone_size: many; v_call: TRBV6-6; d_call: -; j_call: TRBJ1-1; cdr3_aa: CASSNNLGVTGTEAFF; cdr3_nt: TGTGCCAGCAGTAATAACTTAGGGGTGACGGGCACTGAAGCTTTCTTT